The source of this T cell receptor (beta chain) is a study of shared clonotypes between healthy human individuals. The repertoire was sequenced with immunoSEQ multiplex PCR; TCRdb's copy has only in-frame clones and lacks some. The profile shows hundreds of thousands of clones, around 72% of them singletons. Comments on this clone: No antigen is known for it.

This CDR3 is built from 14 residues. V was shortened by 5 bases and J by 1 base, with 6 bases between the two germline ends. Germline V CDR1 and CDR2: PRHDT, FYEKMQ (reference sequence). Findings and caveats of the study: Non-shared clonotypes were found to have lower generation probabilities than the clonotypes that were shared by all four of the sorted-subset donors. Some naive CD4 clonotypes, about 5%, turned up in common across four donors.

The TCR comes from a man aged 30-40 years in good health. V and J are TRBV13 and TRBJ2-6; D remains unclear. The material sequenced was memory CD4+ T cells sorted from blood. Specified subset: CD45RA-negative fraction. The CDR3 bases are TGTGCCAGCAGCCCAGGATCTGGGGCCAACGTCCTGACTTTC. It specifies CASSPGSGANVLTF.